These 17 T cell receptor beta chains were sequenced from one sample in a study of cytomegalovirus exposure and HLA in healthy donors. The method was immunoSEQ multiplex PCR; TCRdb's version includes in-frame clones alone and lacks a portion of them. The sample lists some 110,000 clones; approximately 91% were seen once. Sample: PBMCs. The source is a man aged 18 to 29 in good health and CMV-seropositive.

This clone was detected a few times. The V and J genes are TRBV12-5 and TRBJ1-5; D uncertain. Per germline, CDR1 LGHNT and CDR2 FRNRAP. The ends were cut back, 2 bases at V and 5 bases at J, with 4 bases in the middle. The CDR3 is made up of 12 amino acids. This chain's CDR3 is CASGLYDQPQHF. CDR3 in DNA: TGTGCTAGTGGTTTGTATGATCAGCCCCAGCATTTT.

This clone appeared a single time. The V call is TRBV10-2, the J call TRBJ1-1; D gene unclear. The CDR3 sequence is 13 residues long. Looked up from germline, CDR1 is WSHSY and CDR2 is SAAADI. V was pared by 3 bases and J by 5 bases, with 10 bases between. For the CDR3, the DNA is TGCGCCAGCAGTGACCGGGGTGGAACTGAAGCTTTCTTT. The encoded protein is CASSDRGGTEAFF.

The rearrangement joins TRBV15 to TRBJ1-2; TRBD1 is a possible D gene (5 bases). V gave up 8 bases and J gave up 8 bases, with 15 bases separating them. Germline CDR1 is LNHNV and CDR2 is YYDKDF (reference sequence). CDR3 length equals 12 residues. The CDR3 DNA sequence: TGTGCCACCGCTCGCCAGGGTCGGGGCTACACCTTC. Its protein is CATARQGRGYTF.

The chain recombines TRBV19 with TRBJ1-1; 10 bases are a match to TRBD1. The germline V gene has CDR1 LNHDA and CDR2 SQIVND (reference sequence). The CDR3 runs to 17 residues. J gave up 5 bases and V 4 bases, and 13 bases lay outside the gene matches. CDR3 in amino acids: CASSSPGQGRLGTEAFF. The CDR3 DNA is TGTGCCAGTAGTAGCCCGGGACAGGGGCGCTTGGGGACTGAAGCTTTCTTT.

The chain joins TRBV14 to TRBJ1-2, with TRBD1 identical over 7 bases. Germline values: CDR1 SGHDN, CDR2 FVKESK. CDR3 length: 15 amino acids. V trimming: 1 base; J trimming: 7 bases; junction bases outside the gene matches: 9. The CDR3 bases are TGTGCCAGCAGCCAAGTCCCGACAGGGCGGGGTGGCTACACCTTC. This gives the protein CASSQVPTGRGGYTF.

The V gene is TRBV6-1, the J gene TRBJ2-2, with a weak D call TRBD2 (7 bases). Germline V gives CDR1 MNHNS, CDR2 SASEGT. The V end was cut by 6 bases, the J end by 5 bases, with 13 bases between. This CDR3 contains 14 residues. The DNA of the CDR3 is TGTGCCAGCAGGGTGGGAGGGGGAACCGGGGAGCTGTTTTTT. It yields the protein CASRVGGGTGELFF.

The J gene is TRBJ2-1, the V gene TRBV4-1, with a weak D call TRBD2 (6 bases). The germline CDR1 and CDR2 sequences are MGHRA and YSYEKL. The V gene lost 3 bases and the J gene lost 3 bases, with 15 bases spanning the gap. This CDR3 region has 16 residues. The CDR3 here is CASSQDFGGVYNEQFF. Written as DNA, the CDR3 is TGCGCCAGCAGCCAGGACTTTGGAGGGGTCTACAATGAGCAGTTCTTC.

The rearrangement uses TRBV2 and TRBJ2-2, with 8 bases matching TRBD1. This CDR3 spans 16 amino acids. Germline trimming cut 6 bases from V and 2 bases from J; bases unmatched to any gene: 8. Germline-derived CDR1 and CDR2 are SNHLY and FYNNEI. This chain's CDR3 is CASRGPTGVNTGELFF. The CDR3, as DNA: TGTGCCAGCAGGGGCCCGACAGGGGTTAACACCGGGGAGCTGTTTTTT. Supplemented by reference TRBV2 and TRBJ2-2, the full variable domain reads EPEVTQTPSHQVTQMGQEVILRCVPISNHLYFYWYRQILGQKVEFLVSFYNNEISEKSEIFDDQFSVERPDGSNFTLKIRSTKLEDSAMYFCASRGPTGVNTGELFFGEGSRLTVL.

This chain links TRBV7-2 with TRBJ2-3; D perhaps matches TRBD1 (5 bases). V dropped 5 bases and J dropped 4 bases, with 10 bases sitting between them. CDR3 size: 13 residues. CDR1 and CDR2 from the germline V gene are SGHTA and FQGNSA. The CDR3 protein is CASSQQVPDTQYF. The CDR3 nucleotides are TGTGCCAGCAGCCAACAGGTCCCAGATACGCAGTATTTT. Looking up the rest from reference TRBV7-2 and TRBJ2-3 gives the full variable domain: GAGVSQSPSNKVTEKGKDVELRCDPISGHTALYWYRQSLGQGLEFLIYFQGNSAPDKSGLPSDRFSAERTGGSVSTLTIQRTQQEDSAVYLCASSQQVPDTQYFGPGTRLTVL.

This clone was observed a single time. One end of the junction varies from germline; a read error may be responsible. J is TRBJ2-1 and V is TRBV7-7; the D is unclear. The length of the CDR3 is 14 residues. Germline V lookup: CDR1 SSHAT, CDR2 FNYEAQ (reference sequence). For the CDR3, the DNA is TGTGCTAGCAGCTTAGTCCCAGGCTACAATGAGCAGTTCTTC. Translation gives CASSLVPGYNEQFF.

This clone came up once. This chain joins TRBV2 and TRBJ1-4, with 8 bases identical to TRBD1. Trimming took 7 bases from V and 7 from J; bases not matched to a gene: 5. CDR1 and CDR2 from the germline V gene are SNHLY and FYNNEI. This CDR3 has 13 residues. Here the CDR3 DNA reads TGTGCCAGCATGTTGCAGGGGGCTGAAAAACTGTTTTTT. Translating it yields CASMLQGAEKLFF.

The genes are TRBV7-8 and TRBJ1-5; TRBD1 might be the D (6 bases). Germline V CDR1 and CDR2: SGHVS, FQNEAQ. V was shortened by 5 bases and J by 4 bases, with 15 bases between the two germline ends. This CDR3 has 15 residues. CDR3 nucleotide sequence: TGTGCCAGCAGCCCAGGACAGCTTTTTAATCAGCCCCAGCATTTT. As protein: CASSPGQLFNQPQHF.

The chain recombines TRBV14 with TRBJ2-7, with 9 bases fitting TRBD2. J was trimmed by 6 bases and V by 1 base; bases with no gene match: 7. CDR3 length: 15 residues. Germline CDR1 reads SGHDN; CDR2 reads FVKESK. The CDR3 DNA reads TGTGCCAGCAGCCAAGTAGGCGGGGGGGCATCCGAGCAGTACTTC. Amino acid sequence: CASSQVGGGASEQYF.

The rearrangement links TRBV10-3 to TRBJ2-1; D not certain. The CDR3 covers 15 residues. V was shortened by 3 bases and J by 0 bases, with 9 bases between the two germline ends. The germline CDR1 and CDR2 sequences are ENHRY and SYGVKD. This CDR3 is CAISDYNGSYNEQFF. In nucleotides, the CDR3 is TGTGCCATCAGTGATTACAATGGCTCCTACAATGAGCAGTTCTTC.

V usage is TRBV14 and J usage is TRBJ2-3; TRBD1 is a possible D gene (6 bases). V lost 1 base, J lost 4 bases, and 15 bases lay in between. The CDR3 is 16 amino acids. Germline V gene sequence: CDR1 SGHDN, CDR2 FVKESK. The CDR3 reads CASSQVGGGTSDTQYF. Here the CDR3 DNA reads TGTGCCAGCAGCCAAGTAGGGGGTGGCACCTCAGATACGCAGTATTTT. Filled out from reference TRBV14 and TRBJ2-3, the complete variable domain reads EAGVTQFPSHSVIEKGQTVTLRCDPISGHDNLYWYRRVMGKEIKFLLHFVKESKQDESGMPNNRFLAERTGGTYSTLKVQPAELEDSGVYFCASSQVGGGTSDTQYFGPGTRLTVL.

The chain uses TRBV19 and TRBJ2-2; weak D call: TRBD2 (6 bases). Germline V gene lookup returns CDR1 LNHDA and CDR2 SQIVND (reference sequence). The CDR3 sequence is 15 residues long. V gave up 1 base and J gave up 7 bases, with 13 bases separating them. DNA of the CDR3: TGTGCCAGTAGTATAGTAGGCGGGGTTAGCGGGGAGCTGTTTTTT. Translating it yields CASSIVGGVSGELFF. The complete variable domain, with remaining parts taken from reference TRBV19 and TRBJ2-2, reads DGGITQSPKYLFRKEGQNVTLSCEQNLNHDAMYWYRQDPGQGLRLIYYSQIVNDFQKGDIAEGYSVSREKKESFPLTVTSAQKNPTAFYLCASSIVGGVSGELFFGEGSRLTVL.

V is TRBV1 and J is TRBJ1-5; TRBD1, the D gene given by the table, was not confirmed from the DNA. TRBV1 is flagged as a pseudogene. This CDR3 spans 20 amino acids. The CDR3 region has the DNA TGCACCAGCAGCCAATTCCGGGACAGACAATTGATTTATAGCAATCAGCCCCAGCATTTT. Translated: CTSSQFRDRQLIYSNQPQHF.